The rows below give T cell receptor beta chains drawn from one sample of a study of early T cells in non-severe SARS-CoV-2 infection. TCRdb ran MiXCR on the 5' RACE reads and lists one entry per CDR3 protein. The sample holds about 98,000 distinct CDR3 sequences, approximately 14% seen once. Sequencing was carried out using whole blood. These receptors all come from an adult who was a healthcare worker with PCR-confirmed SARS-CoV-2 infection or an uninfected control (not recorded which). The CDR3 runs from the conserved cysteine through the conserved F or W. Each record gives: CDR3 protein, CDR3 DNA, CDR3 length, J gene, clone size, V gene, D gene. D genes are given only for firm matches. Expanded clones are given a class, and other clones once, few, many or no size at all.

CATSDPGGTSGSPTDTQYF,TGTGCCACCAGTGATCCCGGCGGGACTAGCGGGAGTCCCACAGATACGCAGTATTTT,19,TRBJ2-3,NA,TRBV24-1,TRBD2
CASSLPDRADYEQYF,TGTGCCAGCAGCCTACCAGACAGAGCAGACTACGAGCAGTACTTC,15,TRBJ2-7,few,TRBV7-9,NA
CASSAGSREYF,TGTGCCAGCAGTGCAGGTTCCCGTGAGTACTTC,11,TRBJ2-4,many,TRBV2,NA
CASSFLMGSGTEAFF,TGTGCCAGCAGTTTTCTCATGGGCAGCGGCACTGAAGCTTTCTTT,15,TRBJ1-1,NA,TRBV7-2,NA
CASSSWDRGWYEQYF,TGTGCCAGCAGTTCCTGGGACAGGGGTTGGTACGAGCAGTACTTC,15,TRBJ2-7,NA,TRBV27,TRBD1
CASSPSSSRDSPLHF,TGTGCCAGCAGCCCGTCGAGCAGTCGGGATTCACCCCTCCACTTT,15,TRBJ1-6,NA,TRBV3-1,NA
CASSTPGTYRDTQYF,TGTGCCAGCAGCACCCCCGGGACCTACCGGGATACGCAGTATTTT,15,TRBJ2-3,NA,TRBV7-9,NA
CASSQDLGANTEAFF,TGTGCCAGCAGCCAAGATTTGGGGGCTAACACTGAAGCTTTCTTT,15,TRBJ1-1,many,TRBV3-1,NA
CASSSREMGGYGYTF,TGTGCCAGCAGTTCCAGGGAAATGGGGGGCTATGGCTACACCTTC,15,TRBJ1-2,many,TRBV12-3/TRBV12-4,NA
CASSQGAGQGSYGYTF,TGTGCCAGCAGCCAGGGGGCCGGACAGGGTTCCTATGGCTACACCTTC,16,TRBJ1-2,few,TRBV3-1,TRBD1
CASSVRQGNSPLHF,TGTGCCAGCAGCGTTCGACAGGGGAATTCACCCCTCCACTTT,14,TRBJ1-6,few,TRBV5-4,TRBD1
CASSFSGGKQPQHF,TGTGCCAGTAGTTTTTCGGGGGGCAAACAGCCCCAGCATTTT,14,TRBJ1-5,few,TRBV19,NA
CSARDPTTSARETQYF,TGCAGTGCTAGAGACCCTACTACTAGCGCCCGAGAGACCCAGTACTTC,16,TRBJ2-5,NA,TRBV20-1,TRBD2
CASSQEGGLETQYF,TGTGCCAGCAGCCAAGAGGGAGGGCTAGAGACCCAGTACTTC,14,TRBJ2-5,many,TRBV4-2,TRBD2
CASREEWWEQYF,TGTGCCAGCAGAGAGGAGTGGTGGGAGCAGTACTTC,12,TRBJ2-7,NA,TRBV6-6,NA
CSARDSTLGYEQYF,TGCAGTGCTAGAGACTCGACCTTGGGGTACGAGCAGTACTTC,14,TRBJ2-7,NA,TRBV20-1,NA
CASSVATGGAPKNIQYF,TGTGCCAGCAGCGTAGCAACAGGGGGCGCCCCCAAAAACATTCAGTACTTC,17,TRBJ2-4,NA,TRBV9,TRBD1
CASSPVPTGELFF,TGTGCCAGCAGCCCAGTCCCCACCGGGGAGCTGTTTTTT,13,TRBJ2-2,many,TRBV7-3,NA
CSVERGEQFF,TGCAGCGTTGAACGGGGAGAGCAGTTCTTC,10,TRBJ2-1,NA,TRBV29-1,NA
CASSLNSNQPQHF,TGTGCCAGCAGTTTAAATAGCAATCAGCCCCAGCATTTT,13,TRBJ1-5,many,TRBV12-3/TRBV12-4,NA
CNIARTTEAFF,TGCAACATTGCCCGGACCACTGAAGCTTTCTTT,11,TRBJ1-1,NA,TRBV20-1,NA
CSARDLVDFYEQYF,TGCAGTGCTAGAGATCTAGTGGATTTCTACGAGCAGTACTTC,14,TRBJ2-7,NA,TRBV20-1,NA
CASSLPRETQYF,TGTGCCAGCAGCTTACCCCGGGAGACCCAGTACTTC,12,TRBJ2-5,NA,TRBV7-8,NA
CSATDTQYF,TGCAGTGCGACAGATACGCAGTATTTT,9,TRBJ2-3,few,TRBV20-1,NA
CASSLVRLDEQFF,TGTGCCAGCAGTTTGGTGAGACTAGATGAGCAGTTCTTC,13,TRBJ2-1,few,TRBV12-3/TRBV12-4,NA
CASSEAGVGSNEQFF,TGTGCCAGCAGCGAGGCGGGGGTCGGCAGCAATGAGCAGTTCTTC,15,TRBJ2-1,NA,TRBV3-1,TRBD2
CASGPFRRTGPSGANVLTF,TGTGCCAGCGGACCCTTCAGAAGGACAGGACCTTCTGGGGCCAACGTCCTGACTTTC,19,TRBJ2-6,few,TRBV6-1,TRBD1
CASSSTLLGRGDTDTQYF,TGTGCCAGCAGCTCCACTCTCCTGGGTCGGGGAGACACAGATACGCAGTATTTT,18,TRBJ2-3,NA,TRBV7-9,NA
CASSSIQGLGYTF,TGTGCCAGCAGCTCGATACAGGGGCTTGGCTACACCTTC,13,TRBJ1-2,few,TRBV7-9,TRBD1
CASGLLYNEQFF,TGTGCTAGTGGTTTGCTCTACAATGAGCAGTTCTTC,12,TRBJ2-1,few,TRBV12-5,NA
CAREATSGGYEQYF,TGTGCCAGAGAGGCGACTAGCGGGGGCTACGAGCAGTACTTC,14,TRBJ2-7,many,TRBV2,TRBD2
CASSRAKRGAGYGYTF,TGTGCCAGCAGTCGCGCCAAAAGGGGCGCGGGCTATGGCTACACCTTC,16,TRBJ1-2,few,TRBV27,NA